A selection of T cell receptor beta chains follows, all from one sample in a study of metastatic and nonmetastatic thyroid tumors. MiXCR was used by TCRdb to re-call the PCR reads. The sample shows roughly 4,100 clones, approximately 20% of them seen only once. Material: tumor tissue. These TCRs come from a female donor with papillary thyroid cancer or a benign thyroid nodule (not recorded which). Some clones in this sample may be carry-over from other donors' samples. The CDR3 runs from the conserved cysteine through the conserved F or W. A D gene is named only where the DNA matches it firmly. Clone size is not always given. Where it is, it says once, few, many or a class for expanded clones.

D gene	V gene	J gene	clone size	CDR3 protein	CDR3 DNA
TRBD1	TRBV2	TRBJ1-2	few	CASRPRGRRGYAF	TGTGCCAGCAGACCGAGGGGGCGAAGGGGCTACGCCTTC
TRBD2	TRBV3-1	TRBJ2-1	many	CASSHQISSGRARQFF	TGTGCCAGCAGCCACCAAATATCGAGCGGGAGGGCCCGTCAGTTCTTC
.	TRBV28	TRBJ2-7	.	CASRYNGDEQYF	TGTGCCAGCAGATACAACGGCGACGAGCAGTACTTC
.	TRBV6-2/TRBV6-3	TRBJ2-2	many	CASSTNRAHTGELFF	TGTGCCAGCAGTACCAACAGGGCGCACACCGGGGAGCTGTTTTTT
TRBD1	TRBV20-1	TRBJ1-5	few	CSARDYRTGVYQPQHF	TGCAGTGCTAGAGATTATAGGACAGGGGTTTATCAGCCCCAGCATTTT
TRBD1	TRBV20-1	TRBJ2-7	.	CSARDLQGSSYEQYF	TGCAGTGCTAGAGATTTACAGGGGAGCTCCTACGAGCAGTACTTC
.	TRBV10-3	TRBJ2-1	few	CAISESLAPYNEQFF	TGTGCCATCAGTGAGTCGCTAGCGCCCTACAATGAGCAGTTCTTC
TRBD2	TRBV11-2	TRBJ2-3	large	CASRENSGRAAQYF	TGTGCCTCCCGAGAGAATAGCGGGAGGGCTGCGCAGTATTTT
.	TRBV12-3/TRBV12-4	TRBJ1-5	few	CASSLSSAEGAPQHF	TGTGCCAGCAGTTTGTCTTCGGCGGAGGGAGCGCCCCAGCATTTT
.	TRBV10-3	TRBJ2-3	few	CAIRNRTTPSTDTQYF	TGTGCCATCAGGAATCGGACTACCCCGAGCACAGATACGCAGTATTTT
.	TRBV5-1	TRBJ1-2	.	CASSPRPRWGYTF	TGCGCCAGCAGCCCCCGCCCCCGTTGGGGCTACACCTTC
.	TRBV6-1	TRBJ2-5	.	CASRERGETQYF	TGTGCCAGCAGGGAACGGGGAGAGACCCAGTACTTC
.	TRBV2	TRBJ2-7	few	CASSVSRRGEQYF	TGTGCCAGCAGTGTTAGTCGCAGAGGCGAGCAGTACTTC
.	TRBV2	TRBJ1-2	few	CASSEQQWGYTF	TGTGCCAGCAGTGAGCAGCAATGGGGCTACACCTTC
.	TRBV7-2	TRBJ1-2	few	CASSPNSGNSDGYTF	TGTGCCAGCAGCCCCAATTCCGGGAACAGCGATGGCTACACCTTC
TRBD2	TRBV11-1	TRBJ2-7	.	CASSGASGTYGQYF	TGTGCCAGCAGCGGGGCTAGCGGTACCTACGGGCAGTACTTC
.	TRBV7-8	TRBJ1-5	few	CASTGHSNQPQHF	TGTGCCAGCACCGGACATAGCAATCAGCCCCAGCATTTT
.	TRBV6-4	TRBJ2-2	.	CASSALPFRGSGNTGELFF	TGTGCCAGCAGTGCACTCCCTTTTCGTGGGAGTGGGAACACCGGGGAGCTGTTTTTT
TRBD1	TRBV12-3/TRBV12-4	TRBJ1-1	large	CASSLGVQGKTEAFF	TGTGCCAGCAGTTTAGGGGTACAGGGGAAAACTGAAGCTTTCTTT
.	TRBV28	TRBJ1-2	few	CASSLPPGASDNYDYTF	TGTGCCAGCAGTTTACCCCCCGGGGCCTCAGATAACTATGACTACACCTTC
.	TRBV6-1	TRBJ2-1	few	CASSEAGSSYNEQFF	TGTGCCAGCAGTGAAGCTGGTAGCTCCTACAATGAGCAGTTCTTC
.	TRBV6-5	TRBJ1-1	few	CASSQQGSTEAFF	TGTGCCAGCAGCCAACAGGGTAGCACTGAAGCTTTCTTT
TRBD1	TRBV30	TRBJ1-3	.	CAWCRPLWDRAGNTIYF	TGTGCCTGGTGTAGACCTCTCTGGGACAGGGCTGGAAACACCATATATTTT
.	TRBV11-2	TRBJ2-7	.	CASSFWLGPYEQYF	TGTGCCAGCAGCTTTTGGCTGGGTCCATACGAGCAGTACTTC
TRBD1	TRBV5-1	TRBJ2-3	large	CASSSGQGTDTQYF	TGCGCCAGCAGCTCGGGACAGGGCACAGATACGCAGTATTTT
TRBD1	TRBV3-1	TRBJ1-5	few	CASSPDGGTGGGQPQHF	TGTGCCAGCAGCCCCGACGGGGGGACAGGGGGTGGTCAGCCCCAGCATTTT
TRBD1	TRBV29-1	TRBJ1-1	many	CSVELFGQGNTEAFF	TGCAGCGTTGAACTATTCGGACAGGGGAACACTGAAGCTTTCTTT
TRBD1	TRBV6-1	TRBJ1-2	.	CASRDQPGQGYGYTF	TGTGCCAGCAGAGACCAACCGGGACAGGGGTATGGCTACACCTTC
TRBD2	TRBV5-1	TRBJ2-2	medium-sized	CASCPNSGSADGELFF	TGCGCCAGCTGCCCCAATAGCGGGAGTGCGGACGGGGAGCTGTTTTTT
.	TRBV6-1	TRBJ1-5	.	CASSEMGGQPQHF	TGTGCCAGCAGTGAAATGGGGGGTCAGCCCCAGCATTTT
.	TRBV29-1	TRBJ1-2	few	CSVRAGQSGAGYTF	TGCAGCGTACGAGCGGGACAATCAGGGGCGGGCTACACCTTC
.	TRBV20-1	TRBJ1-5	.	CSATPLAGSNQPQHF	TGCAGTGCTACCCCACTAGCGGGGAGCAATCAGCCCCAGCATTTT
.	TRBV5-6	TRBJ1-2	many	CASSLFRGMGGYTF	TGTGCCAGCAGCTTGTTTCGGGGGATGGGGGGCTACACCTTC
.	TRBV6-6	TRBJ2-5	few	CASSYSVSVETQYF	TGTGCCAGCAGTTACTCGGTTAGCGTGGAGACCCAGTACTTC
.	TRBV6-2/TRBV6-3	TRBJ1-2	.	CASSPSPRRTNYGYTF	TGTGCCAGCAGTCCCTCCCCCCGACGGACAAACTATGGCTACACCTTC
.	TRBV20-1	TRBJ1-2	once	CSARGTDYYGYTF	TGCAGTGCTAGAGGAACGGACTACTATGGCTACACCTTC
TRBD2	TRBV19	TRBJ2-2	.	CASSIQAGVGTGELFF	TGTGCCAGTAGTATCCAAGCGGGAGTCGGCACCGGGGAGCTGTTTTTT
TRBD1	TRBV2	TRBJ1-1	medium-sized	CASRRIRQGGTEAFF	TGTGCCAGCAGAAGAATACGACAGGGGGGGACTGAAGCTTTCTTT
TRBD2	TRBV7-8	TRBJ2-5	.	CASSWGTSGYETQYF	TGTGCCAGCAGCTGGGGGACTAGCGGGTACGAGACCCAGTACTTC
TRBD1	TRBV29-1	TRBJ1-2	medium-sized	CSVRDRGGGYTF	TGCAGCGTGAGGGACAGGGGGGGTGGCTACACCTTC
.	TRBV2	TRBJ1-1	.	CASMEDKGDTEAFF	TGTGCCAGCATGGAAGACAAGGGGGACACTGAAGCTTTCTTT
TRBD1	TRBV6-1	TRBJ1-1	large	CASSPAASRGRAEAFF	TGTGCCAGCAGTCCCGCCGCTAGCAGGGGGCGAGCTGAAGCTTTCTTT
TRBD1	TRBV29-1	TRBJ2-7	medium-sized	CSVRTGLSYEQYF	TGCAGCGTCCGGACAGGGCTCTCCTACGAGCAGTACTTC
.	TRBV6-1	TRBJ1-5	large	CASSELILDRQPQHF	TGTGCCAGCAGTGAACTTATTCTCGACAGGCAGCCCCAGCATTTT
.	TRBV24-1	TRBJ1-2	medium-sized	CATSDHKLGQRSIGYTF	TGTGCCACCAGTGACCACAAATTAGGACAGCGAAGTATTGGCTACACCTTC
TRBD2	TRBV6-1	TRBJ2-7	.	CASSRTTSGISYEQYF	TGTGCCAGCAGTCGAACAACTAGCGGGATCTCCTACGAGCAGTACTTC
.	TRBV24-1	TRBJ2-3	medium-sized	CATSDLSALGNTQYF	TGTGCCACCAGTGATCTCTCGGCCCTTGGGAATACGCAGTATTTT
TRBD2	TRBV11-1	TRBJ2-1	.	CASSSLEAGANNEQFF	TGTGCCAGCAGTTCCCTCGAGGCGGGAGCGAACAATGAGCAGTTCTTC
.	TRBV28	TRBJ1-4	.	CASSRATNEKLFF	TGTGCCAGCAGTCGAGCAACTAATGAAAAACTGTTTTTT
TRBD2	TRBV27	TRBJ2-7	.	CASSPRTSGEDYEQYF	TGTGCCAGCAGTCCAAGGACTAGCGGGGAGGATTACGAGCAGTACTTC
.	TRBV27	TRBJ2-7	many	CASSHWDEPRGYEQYF	TGTGCCAGCAGTCACTGGGACGAACCCCGAGGGTACGAGCAGTACTTC
TRBD1	TRBV19	TRBJ1-2	few	CASSPRTGEYGYTF	TGTGCCAGTAGCCCCCGGACAGGGGAGTATGGCTACACCTTC
TRBD2	TRBV11-2	TRBJ2-1	.	CASSLGVAGGYNEQFF	TGTGCCAGCAGCTTAGGGGTGGCGGGAGGGTACAATGAGCAGTTCTTC